This T cell receptor beta chain was documented in a study of shared clonotypes between healthy human individuals. Overall study findings and caveats: Some naive CD4 clonotypes, 4% to 6%, turned up in common across several donors. The generation probabilities recorded for non-shared clonotypes fell below those of clonotypes shared by all four donors.

Points on this clone: Its antigen is unidentified.

Each sample came from a Caucasian adult donor living in Nashville, Tennessee. This CDR3 comprises 15 residues. Per the germline V gene, CDR1 is SGHNT and CDR2 is YYREEE (reference sequence). Trimming removed 4 bases at V and 1 base at J, with 14 bases between. The assay was carried out at the deep level. Sequencing was performed with immunoSEQ multiplex PCR; in TCRdb, only in-frame clones are kept and a portion is missing. The sample records approximately 2,000,000 clones, less than 95% being singletons. This TCR was recovered from a man younger than 35 in good health. Some clones in this sample may be carry-over from other donors' samples. Source material: naive CD4+ T cells from PBMCs. Subset indicated: CD45RA+ positively selected. The chain uses TRBV5-4 and TRBJ1-2; D might be TRBD1 (5 bases). CDR3 protein: CASSKGRDFNYGYTF. Written as DNA, the CDR3 is TGTGCCAGCAGCAAAGGACGGGACTTTAACTATGGCTACACCTTC.